Shown below are 3 T cell receptor beta chains from a single sample sequenced in a study of shared clonotypes between healthy human individuals. Method: immunoSEQ multiplex PCR; TCRdb's copy keeps in-frame clones and lacks some. Of fewer than 3 million clones listed, less than 95% are singletons. The sequencing input was naive CD4+ T cells from PBMCs. Indicated subset: CD45RA+ positively selected. All receptors derive from a man aged 18 to 29 in good health. Some clones in this sample may be carry-over from other donors' samples.

The gene calls are TRBV5-4 and TRBJ1-2, with a possible D match to TRBD1 (5 bases). Germline V gene lookup returns CDR1 SGHNT and CDR2 YYREEE (reference sequence). Trimming took off 4 bases at V and 5 bases at J, with 21 bases between the two ends. CDR3 length equals 16 residues. CDR3 nucleotide sequence: TGTGCCAGCAGCATTCCTCCTCTTGGGGCCATTTATGGCTACACCTTC. Translating it yields CASSIPPLGAIYGYTF.

The rearrangement links TRBV2 to TRBJ2-7; TRBD1 might be the D (5 bases). CDR3 size: 12 residues. V gave up 6 bases and J gave up 5 bases, with 11 bases separating them. Per the germline V gene, CDR1 is SNHLY and CDR2 is FYNNEI. The CDR3 DNA reads TGTGCCAGCAGACAGTTAGGGGACGAGCAGTACTTC. Protein sequence: CASRQLGDEQYF.

The gene calls are TRBV6-5 and TRBJ2-1; 8 bases agree with TRBD2. V was clipped by 4 bases and J by 10 bases; unmatched bases: 6. Looked up from germline, CDR1 is MNHEY and CDR2 is SVGAGI. The CDR3 sequence is 13 residues long. This CDR3 reads CASSSGTRNEQFF. CDR3 in DNA: TGTGCCAGCAGTTCGGGGACTAGGAACGAGCAGTTCTTC.